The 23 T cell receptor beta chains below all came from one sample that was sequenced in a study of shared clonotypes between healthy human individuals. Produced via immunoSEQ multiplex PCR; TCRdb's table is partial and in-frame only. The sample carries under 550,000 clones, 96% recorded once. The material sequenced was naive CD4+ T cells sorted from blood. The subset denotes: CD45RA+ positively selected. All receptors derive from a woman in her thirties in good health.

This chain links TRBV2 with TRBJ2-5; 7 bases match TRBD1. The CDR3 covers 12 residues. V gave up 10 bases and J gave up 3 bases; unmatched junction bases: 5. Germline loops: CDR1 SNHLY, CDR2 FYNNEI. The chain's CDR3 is CATGQLEETQYF. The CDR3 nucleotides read TGTGCCACGGGACAGCTAGAAGAGACCCAGTACTTC.

The CDR3 DNA is TGTGCCAGCAGTTTAGTGTCACCCCTCCACTTT. This encodes CASSLVSPLHF. V gene TRBV28 combines with J gene TRBJ1-6; D uncertain. This CDR3 region has 11 residues. In germline, CDR1 is MDHEN, CDR2 SYDVKM. V was clipped by 2 bases and J by 10 bases, with 3 bases between them.

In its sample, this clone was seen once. CDR3 residues: CASSIGQGVAKNIQYF. CDR3 in DNA: TGTGCCAGTAGTATCGGACAGGGTGTAGCCAAAAACATTCAGTACTTC. The rearrangement links TRBV19 to TRBJ2-4; 8 nucleotides line up with TRBD1. The germline CDR1 and CDR2 sequences are LNHDA and SQIVND (reference sequence). Trimming removed 3 bases from V and 0 bases from J; junction bases left unmatched: 4. This CDR3 is 16 amino acids long.

Written as DNA, the CDR3 is TGTGCCAGCACCCCGGGACAGGGTTATGGCTACACCTTC. It encodes CASTPGQGYGYTF. The chain joins TRBV28 to TRBJ1-2; 9 positions match TRBD1. V dropped 7 bases and J dropped 5; count of bases not matched to a gene: 5. The germline V gene has CDR1 MDHEN and CDR2 SYDVKM. The CDR3 has 13 residues.

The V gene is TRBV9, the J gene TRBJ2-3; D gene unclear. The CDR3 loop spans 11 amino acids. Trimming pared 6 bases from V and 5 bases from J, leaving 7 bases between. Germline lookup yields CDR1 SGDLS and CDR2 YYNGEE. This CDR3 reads CASNTGDTQYF. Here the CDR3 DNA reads TGTGCCAGCAATACTGGAGATACGCAGTATTTT. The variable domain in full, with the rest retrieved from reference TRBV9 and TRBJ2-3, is DSGVTQTPKHLITATGQRVTLRCSPRSGDLSVYWYQQSLDQGLQFLIQYYNGEERAKGNILERFSAQQFPDLHSELNLSSLELGDSALYFCASNTGDTQYFGPGTRLTVL.

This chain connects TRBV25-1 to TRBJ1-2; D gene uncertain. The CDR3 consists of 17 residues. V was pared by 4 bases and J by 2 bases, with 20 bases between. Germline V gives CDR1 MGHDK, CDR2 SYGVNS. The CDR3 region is CASSGSGEGPRNYGYTF. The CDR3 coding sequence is TGTGCCAGCAGTGGGTCCGGGGAGGGCCCACGAAACTATGGCTACACCTTC.

CDR3 protein: CASRLRTSGFQFF. The CDR3 nucleotides are TGTGCCAGCAGACTAAGGACTAGCGGATTTCAGTTCTTC. The chain employs TRBV6-1 and TRBJ2-1; 10 bases match TRBD2. The junction had 9 bases not matched to a gene; V was cut back by 6 bases and J by 13 bases. Germline lookup yields CDR1 MNHNS and CDR2 SASEGT. The CDR3 covers 13 residues.

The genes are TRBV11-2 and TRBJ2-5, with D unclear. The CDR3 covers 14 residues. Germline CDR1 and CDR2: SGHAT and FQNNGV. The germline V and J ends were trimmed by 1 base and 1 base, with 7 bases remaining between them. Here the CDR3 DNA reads TGTGCCAGCAGCTTAGCAATAGCCCAAGAGACCCAGTACTTC. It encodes CASSLAIAQETQYF.

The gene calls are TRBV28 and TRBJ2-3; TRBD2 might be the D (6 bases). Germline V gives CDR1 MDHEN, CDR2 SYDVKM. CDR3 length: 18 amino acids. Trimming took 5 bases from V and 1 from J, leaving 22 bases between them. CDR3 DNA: TGTGCCAGCAGTCCGCCCGCCCTAGCTTGGGGGGGCACAGATACGCAGTATTTT. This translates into CASSPPALAWGGTDTQYF.

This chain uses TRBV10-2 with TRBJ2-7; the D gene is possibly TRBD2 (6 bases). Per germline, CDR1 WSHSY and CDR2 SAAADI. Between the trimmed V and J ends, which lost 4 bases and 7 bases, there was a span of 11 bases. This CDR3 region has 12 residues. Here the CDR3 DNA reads TGCGCCAGCAGTGTGACTGGGAGGGAGCAGTACTTC. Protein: CASSVTGREQYF.

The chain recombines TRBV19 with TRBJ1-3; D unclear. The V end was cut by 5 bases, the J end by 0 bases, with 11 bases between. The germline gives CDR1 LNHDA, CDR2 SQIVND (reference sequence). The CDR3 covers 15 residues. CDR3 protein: CASSPGRRSGNTIYF. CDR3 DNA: TGTGCCAGTAGTCCCGGACGACGCTCTGGAAACACCATATATTTT. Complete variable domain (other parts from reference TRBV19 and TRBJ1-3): DGGITQSPKYLFRKEGQNVTLSCEQNLNHDAMYWYRQDPGQGLRLIYYSQIVNDFQKGDIAEGYSVSREKKESFPLTVTSAQKNPTAFYLCASSPGRRSGNTIYFGEGSWLTVV.

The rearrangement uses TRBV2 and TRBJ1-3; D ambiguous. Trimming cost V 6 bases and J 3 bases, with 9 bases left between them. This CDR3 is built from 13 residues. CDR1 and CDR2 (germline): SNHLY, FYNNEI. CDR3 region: CASRGFGGNTIYF. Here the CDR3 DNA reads TGTGCCAGCAGAGGGTTTGGTGGAAACACCATATATTTT.

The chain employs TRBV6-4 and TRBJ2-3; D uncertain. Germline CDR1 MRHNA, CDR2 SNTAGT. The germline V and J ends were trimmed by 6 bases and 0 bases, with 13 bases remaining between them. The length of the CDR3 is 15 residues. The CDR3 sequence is CASRTSHASTDTQYF. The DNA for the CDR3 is TGTGCCAGCAGGACCTCACACGCTAGCACAGATACGCAGTATTTT.

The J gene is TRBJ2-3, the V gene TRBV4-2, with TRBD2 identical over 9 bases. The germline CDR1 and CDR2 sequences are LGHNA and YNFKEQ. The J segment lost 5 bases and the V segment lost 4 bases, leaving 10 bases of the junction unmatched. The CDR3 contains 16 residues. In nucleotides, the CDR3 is TGTGCCAGCAGCCTCCGACTAGCGGAGGCGGTAGATACGCAGTATTTT. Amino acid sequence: CASSLRLAEAVDTQYF.

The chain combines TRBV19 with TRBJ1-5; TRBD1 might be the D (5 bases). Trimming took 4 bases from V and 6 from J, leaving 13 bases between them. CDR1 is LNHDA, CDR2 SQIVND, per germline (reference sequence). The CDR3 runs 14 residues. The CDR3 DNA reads TGTGCCAGTAGTAGCCCCAGGGATTCTCAGCCCCAGCATTTT. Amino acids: CASSSPRDSQPQHF. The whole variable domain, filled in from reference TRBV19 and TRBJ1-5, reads DGGITQSPKYLFRKEGQNVTLSCEQNLNHDAMYWYRQDPGQGLRLIYYSQIVNDFQKGDIAEGYSVSREKKESFPLTVTSAQKNPTAFYLCASSSPRDSQPQHFGDGTRLSIL.

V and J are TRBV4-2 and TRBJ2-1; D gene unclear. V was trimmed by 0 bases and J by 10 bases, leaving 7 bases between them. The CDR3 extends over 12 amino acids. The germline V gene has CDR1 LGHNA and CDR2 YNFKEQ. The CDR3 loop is CASSQDWQEQFF. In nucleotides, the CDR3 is TGTGCCAGCAGCCAAGACTGGCAGGAGCAGTTCTTC.

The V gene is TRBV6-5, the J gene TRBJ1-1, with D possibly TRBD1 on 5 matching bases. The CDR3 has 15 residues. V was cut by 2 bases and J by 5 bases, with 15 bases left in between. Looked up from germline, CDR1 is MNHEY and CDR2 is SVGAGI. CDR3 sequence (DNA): TGTGCCAGCAGTTACGCTGGGCAGGGAAAAACTGAAGCTTTCTTT. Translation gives CASSYAGQGKTEAFF.

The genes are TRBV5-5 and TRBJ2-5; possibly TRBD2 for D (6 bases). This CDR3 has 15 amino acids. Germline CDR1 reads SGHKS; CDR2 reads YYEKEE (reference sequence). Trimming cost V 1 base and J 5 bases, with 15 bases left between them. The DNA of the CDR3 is TGTGCCAGCAGCTTGTCGCCCCGGGAGCCCGAGACCCAGTACTTC. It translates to CASSLSPREPETQYF.

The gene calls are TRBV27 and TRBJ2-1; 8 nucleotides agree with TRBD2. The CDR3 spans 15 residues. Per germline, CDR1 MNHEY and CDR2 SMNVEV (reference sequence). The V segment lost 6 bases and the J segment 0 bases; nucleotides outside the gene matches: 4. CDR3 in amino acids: CASRVAGSSYNEQFF. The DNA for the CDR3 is TGTGCCAGCAGGGTAGCGGGGAGCTCCTACAATGAGCAGTTCTTC.

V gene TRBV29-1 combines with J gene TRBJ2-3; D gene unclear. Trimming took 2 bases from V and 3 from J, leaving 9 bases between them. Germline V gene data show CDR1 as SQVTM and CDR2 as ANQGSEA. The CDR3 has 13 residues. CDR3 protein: CSVESWSTDTQYF. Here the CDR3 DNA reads TGCAGCGTTGAATCGTGGAGTACAGATACGCAGTATTTT.

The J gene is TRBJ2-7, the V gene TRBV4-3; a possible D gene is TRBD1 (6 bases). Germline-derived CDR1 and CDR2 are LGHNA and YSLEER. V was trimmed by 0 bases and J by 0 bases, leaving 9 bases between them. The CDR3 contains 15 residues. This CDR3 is CASSQETDSSYEQYF. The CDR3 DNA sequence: TGCGCCAGCAGCCAAGAAACGGACAGCTCCTACGAGCAGTACTTC.

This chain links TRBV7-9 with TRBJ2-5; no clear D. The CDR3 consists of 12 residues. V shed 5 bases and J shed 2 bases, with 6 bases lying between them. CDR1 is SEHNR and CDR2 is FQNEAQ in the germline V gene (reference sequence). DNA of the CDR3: TGTGCCAGCAGCCGGAGTCAAGAGACCCAGTACTTC. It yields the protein CASSRSQETQYF.

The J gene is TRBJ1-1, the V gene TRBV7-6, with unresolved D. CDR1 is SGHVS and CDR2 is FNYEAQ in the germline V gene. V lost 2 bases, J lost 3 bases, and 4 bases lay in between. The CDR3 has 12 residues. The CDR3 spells CASSLWDTEAFF. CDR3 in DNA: TGTGCCAGCAGCTTATGGGACACTGAAGCTTTCTTT.